The 22 T cell receptor beta chains below were found in one sample sequenced in a study of blood T cell repertoires in COVID-19. The assay was immunoSEQ multiplex PCR, and TCRdb's table has in-frame clones only and misses some. The sample consists of 200,000 or so clones, approximately 80% of them appearing once. Material for sequencing was PBMCs or T cells enriched from blood (not recorded which). The receptors come from a woman aged 40 to 50 with acute COVID-19.

This chain links TRBV11-2 with TRBJ2-3; 13 bases map to TRBD2. CDR1 is SGHAT, CDR2 FQNNGV, per germline. This CDR3 is 15 amino acids long. J was trimmed by 8 bases and V by 4 bases; bases with no gene match: 6. The DNA for the CDR3 is TGTGCCAGCAGCTCCGGACTAGCGGGAGAGGGTACGCAGTATTTT. It is translated as CASSSGLAGEGTQYF.

The rearrangement uses TRBV6-5 and TRBJ2-7; D is perhaps TRBD2 (5 bases). Germline V CDR1 and CDR2: MNHEY, SVGAGI. V lost 0 bases and J 2 bases, leaving 11 bases between the germline ends. The CDR3 contains 15 residues. DNA of the CDR3: TGTGCCAGCAGTTACTCTGGACGGAGGACCTACGAGCAGTACTTC. This sequence encodes CASSYSGRRTYEQYF.

The sample holds one count of this clone. The rearrangement uses TRBV28 and TRBJ1-4; 7 bases are a match to TRBD1. With V trimmed by 5 bases and J by 7 bases, 13 bases remained unmatched. This CDR3 spans 16 amino acids. Germline V CDR1 and CDR2: MDHEN, SYDVKM. The CDR3 sequence: CASSRLRTGGSEKLFF. DNA of the CDR3: TGTGCCAGCAGTAGACTTAGGACAGGAGGTAGTGAAAAACTGTTTTTT.

The genes are TRBV27 and TRBJ2-1; 7 bases agree with TRBD1. CDR1 and CDR2 from the germline V gene are MNHEY and SMNVEV (reference sequence). With 6 bases clipped from V and 6 bases from J, the junction kept 14 bases outside the gene matches. The CDR3 is made up of 16 amino acids. This chain's CDR3 is CASRRTPTGLGNEQFF. The CDR3 nucleotides read TGTGCCAGCAGACGTACCCCGACAGGGTTGGGCAATGAGCAGTTCTTC.

The chain is built from TRBV7-2 and TRBJ2-1, with 7 bases identical to TRBD2. Per the germline V gene, CDR1 is SGHTA and CDR2 is FQGNSA. This CDR3 comprises 14 residues. With V trimmed by 5 bases and J by 5 bases, 6 bases remained unmatched. The CDR3 DNA reads TGTGCCAGCAGCCAAGCGGGGCGAAACAATGAGCAGTTCTTC. Amino acid sequence: CASSQAGRNNEQFF.

The chain is built from TRBV4-1 and TRBJ1-2, with D hard to call. This CDR3 region has 15 residues. CDR1 and CDR2 (germline): MGHRA, YSYEKL. V lost 0 bases and J 2 bases, leaving 10 bases between the germline ends. The CDR3 here is CASSQDLAENYGYTF. CDR3 in DNA: TGCGCCAGCAGCCAAGATTTGGCAGAAAACTATGGCTACACCTTC.

The chain couples TRBV20-1 to TRBJ1-2; D gene ambiguous. There are 10 residues in the CDR3. The germline CDR1 and CDR2 sequences are DFQATT and SNEGSKA (reference sequence). The ends were cut back, 7 bases at V and 6 bases at J, with 9 bases in the middle. This CDR3 reads CSVELDGYTF. The CDR3 nucleotides are TGCAGTGTAGAGTTGGATGGCTACACCTTC.

V gene TRBV5-4 combines with J gene TRBJ1-2; TRBD1 agrees at 8 bases. Germline V CDR1 and CDR2: SGHNT, YYREEE (reference sequence). This CDR3 is 14 amino acids long. Unmatched junction bases numbered 9, after V lost 4 bases and J lost 7 bases. CDR3 DNA: TGTGCCAGCAGCCGGGACAGGTTCGGGGGTGGCTACACCTTC. Amino acid sequence: CASSRDRFGGGYTF.

This sequence joins TRBV6-5 and TRBJ2-7; a possible D gene is TRBD2 (6 bases). V lost 4 bases, J lost 2 bases, and 15 bases lay in between. The CDR3 length is 15 residues. The V gene's germline CDR1 is MNHEY and CDR2 SVGAGI. The chain's CDR3 is CASSSTGELTYEQYF. CDR3 DNA: TGTGCCAGCAGTTCAACGGGAGAGCTGACCTACGAGCAGTACTTC.

The chain carries TRBV27 and TRBJ1-1, with 10 bases fitting TRBD1. V lost 6 bases to trimming and J lost 11 bases; unmatched junction nucleotides: 12. CDR1 is MNHEY and CDR2 is SMNVEV in the germline V gene (reference sequence). This CDR3 is built from 14 residues. This chain's CDR3 is CASRLGTGEGRAFF. CDR3 in DNA: TGTGCCAGCAGATTAGGGACAGGGGAAGGTAGGGCTTTCTTT.

This clone was picked up many times. The rearrangement joins TRBV28 to TRBJ1-1, with D unclear. V lost 6 bases and J 7 bases, leaving 15 bases between the germline ends. Germline V gene lookup returns CDR1 MDHEN and CDR2 SYDVKM. This CDR3 region has 13 residues. CDR3 coding DNA: TGTGCCAGCAGACTGCCGGGAGCACTTGAAGCTTTCTTT. Translating gives CASRLPGALEAFF.

A few counts support this clone. The chain uses TRBV7-2 and TRBJ2-3; TRBD2 might be the D (5 bases). CDR1 and CDR2 (germline): SGHTA, FQGNSA. V was clipped by 5 bases and J by 1 base, with 10 bases between them. The length of the CDR3 is 14 residues. The CDR3 protein is CASSPLRGTDTQYF. The CDR3, as DNA: TGTGCCAGCAGCCCGTTGCGGGGCACAGATACGCAGTATTTT.

The V gene is TRBV25-1, the J gene TRBJ1-6, with 9 bases that match TRBD1. This CDR3 has 14 residues. Germline V gives CDR1 MGHDK, CDR2 SYGVNS. The trim removed 6 bases at V and 10 bases at J, leaving 7 bases unmatched. The DNA for the CDR3 is TGTGCCAGCAGCCGGGGACAGGGTGGATCACCCCTCCACTTT. It is translated as CASSRGQGGSPLHF.

The rearrangement links TRBV29-1 to TRBJ2-5; the match to TRBD2 covers 10 bases. Germline V gives CDR1 SQVTM, CDR2 ANQGSEA. J lost 5 bases, V lost 4 bases, and 7 bases had no gene match. CDR3 length equals 14 residues. The CDR3 nucleotides are TGCAGCGTTGTATTTAGCGGGGGGTGGGAGACCCAGTACTTC. The encoded protein is CSVVFSGGWETQYF.

In its sample, this clone was seen a few times. The V and J genes are TRBV10-3 and TRBJ1-1, with D unresolved. The germline CDR1 and CDR2 sequences are ENHRY and SYGVKD. The CDR3 consists of 13 residues. Trimming stripped 6 bases from V and 0 bases from J, with 8 bases between. The CDR3 nucleotides read TGTGCCATCAGCCCTTCGTTGAACACTGAAGCTTTCTTT. Its translation: CAISPSLNTEAFF.

The chain has TRBV11-2 and TRBJ2-7, with TRBD1 as a possible D gene (5 bases). The germline V and J ends were trimmed by 4 bases and 0 bases, with 10 bases remaining between them. The germline gives CDR1 SGHAT, CDR2 FQNNGV. The CDR3 is made up of 14 amino acids. CDR3 amino acids: CASSSRTSSYEQYF. CDR3 DNA: TGTGCCAGCAGCTCCCGGACAAGCTCCTACGAGCAGTACTTC.

The chain joins TRBV10-1 to TRBJ2-1; 8 bases align to TRBD2. V was clipped by 2 bases and J by 5 bases; unmatched bases: 8. Germline CDR1 and CDR2: WNHNN and SYGVQD (reference sequence). The CDR3 is 16 amino acids. CDR3: CASSESRGGGNNEQFF. CDR3 DNA sequence: TGCGCCAGCAGTGAGAGCAGGGGCGGGGGGAACAATGAGCAGTTCTTC.

J is TRBJ2-7 and V is TRBV27; D may be TRBD2 (5 bases). The CDR3 extends over 16 amino acids. Germline CDR1 and CDR2: MNHEY and SMNVEV (reference sequence). V lost 6 bases and J 2 bases, leaving 20 bases between the germline ends. This CDR3 is CASSPGKADKPYEQYF. In DNA, the CDR3 is TGTGCCAGCAGCCCCGGGAAGGCAGATAAACCCTACGAGCAGTACTTC.

The V gene is TRBV7-3, the J gene TRBJ2-5; D remains ambiguous. V was trimmed by 6 bases and J by 1 base, leaving 9 bases between them. The CDR3 runs to 13 residues. The germline CDR1 and CDR2 sequences are SGHTA and FQGTGA. CDR3 nucleotide sequence: TGTGCCAGCAGTCGAGAAATCCAAGAGACCCAGTACTTC. This encodes CASSREIQETQYF.

This clone was found a few times. The chain couples TRBV7-9 to TRBJ2-7; tentative D call: TRBD2 (5 bases). The CDR3 is 17 residues long. Trimming pared 1 base from V and 0 bases from J, leaving 16 bases between. Germline loops: CDR1 SEHNR, CDR2 FQNEAQ (reference sequence). The CDR3 DNA sequence: TGTGCCAGCAGCTTAGATTTAGGCGGACTTAGCTCCTACGAGCAGTACTTC. Translation: CASSLDLGGLSSYEQYF.

This clone was found once. The J gene is TRBJ1-3, the V gene TRBV5-6; D remains unclear. The germline V gene has CDR1 SGHDT and CDR2 YYEEEE. V shed 4 bases and J shed 0 bases, with 11 bases lying between them. There are 15 residues in the CDR3. CDR3 DNA sequence: TGTGCCAGCAGCCCCTTAGCTAGCTCTGGAAACACCATATATTTT. Protein sequence: CASSPLASSGNTIYF.

CDR3 protein: CASAGTAYNEQFF. The CDR3 DNA reads TGCGCCAGCGCTGGGACTGCTTACAATGAGCAGTTCTTC. The rearrangement uses TRBV10-1 and TRBJ2-1; tentatively, D is TRBD2 (6 bases). The germline V and J ends were trimmed by 8 bases and 4 bases, with 12 bases remaining between them. The V gene's germline CDR1 is WNHNN and CDR2 SYGVQD (reference sequence). The length of the CDR3 is 13 residues.